The 18 T cell receptor beta chains below were found in one sample sequenced in a study of blood T cell repertoires in COVID-19. The assay was immunoSEQ multiplex PCR, and TCRdb's table has in-frame clones only and misses some. The repertoire holds 250,000 to 350,000 clones, with roughly 84% as singletons. Sample: peripheral blood. The receptors originated from a human donor with COVID-19, enrolled during active disease. The donor label of this sample is uncertain.

The gene calls are TRBV6-6 and TRBJ1-2, with a tentative D call TRBD1 (5 bases). In germline, CDR1 is MNHNY, CDR2 SVGAGI (reference sequence). V lost 0 bases, J lost 3 bases, and 11 bases lay in between. The CDR3 has 15 amino acids. CDR3 in amino acids: CASSYSGGGDYGYTF. For the CDR3, the DNA is TGTGCCAGCAGTTACTCCGGGGGGGGTGACTATGGCTACACCTTC.

The V and J genes are TRBV5-1 and TRBJ1-2; the D is unclear. The germline V gene has CDR1 SGHRS and CDR2 YFSETQ. Trimming cost V 3 bases and J 4 bases, with 22 bases left between them. CDR3 length: 17 amino acids. The CDR3: CASSWSVGRQGSYGYTF. The CDR3 DNA reads as TGCGCCAGCAGCTGGTCCGTAGGGAGACAAGGGAGCTATGGCTACACCTTC.

CDR3 coding DNA: TGTGCCAGCAGCTCCCACGCGGCCTCGCTCCTCTATGGCTACACCTTC. Translation gives CASSSHAASLLYGYTF. The rearrangement links TRBV7-2 to TRBJ1-2; unclear D gene. CDR1 and CDR2 (germline): SGHTA, FQGNSA. CDR3 length: 16 residues. The V end was cut by 4 bases, the J end by 4 bases, with 19 bases between.

The chain has TRBV30 and TRBJ1-2; 8 nucleotides align to TRBD1. CDR3 size: 15 residues. Germline V gene sequence: CDR1 GTSNPN, CDR2 SVGIG (reference sequence). Unmatched junction bases numbered 8, after V lost 2 bases and J lost 3 bases. CDR3 loop: CAWSPYRGTYYGYTF. CDR3 nucleotide sequence: TGTGCCTGGAGTCCCTACAGGGGGACCTACTATGGCTACACCTTC.

This sequence joins TRBV19 and TRBJ2-4; TRBD1 aligns across 7 bases. This CDR3 region has 14 residues. Germline CDR1 LNHDA, CDR2 SQIVND (reference sequence). The trim removed 6 bases at V and 10 bases at J, leaving 12 bases unmatched. The CDR3 DNA is TGTGCCAGTAGGGGCCTTATCGGGACAGCGATTCAGTACTTC. Amino acids: CASRGLIGTAIQYF.

This chain links TRBV29-1 with TRBJ1-1; 7 bases are a match to TRBD1. The V gene's germline CDR1 is SQVTM and CDR2 ANQGSEA. The CDR3 is made up of 13 amino acids. The ends lost 4 bases at V and 3 bases at J; junction bases unmatched: 5. CDR3 region: CSVGDSYYTEAFF. The CDR3 DNA reads TGCAGCGTTGGGGACAGCTACTACACTGAAGCTTTCTTT.

The rearrangement uses TRBV10-3 and TRBJ2-1, with D possibly matching TRBD2 (5 bases). CDR3 length: 16 residues. The germline gives CDR1 ENHRY, CDR2 SYGVKD. With 6 bases removed from V and 7 bases from J, the gap between germline ends came to 22 bases. The CDR3 bases are TGTGCCATCAGCTCCCTAGGGTCTACGGGATCAAATGAGCAGTTCTTC. Translating gives CAISSLGSTGSNEQFF.

To note about this clone: At one of its ends the junction is not consistent with the germline gene, which may arise from a read error. The chain uses TRBV2 and TRBJ2-2; TRBD1 matches 7 bases. From germline, CDR1 is SNHLY and CDR2 FYNNEI. The CDR3 sequence is 20 residues long. The CDR3 protein is CASSEAKRQGSFANTGELFF. CDR3 bases: TGTGCCAGCAGCGAAGCGAAGCGACAGGGAAGCTTCGCGAACACCGGGGAGCTGTTTTTT.

DNA for the CDR3: TGTGCCAGCAGTTCGGGACTAAGGGAGTTCTTC. It yields the protein CASSSGLREFF. This rearrangement joins TRBV28 to TRBJ2-1; 7 nucleotides line up with TRBD2. This CDR3 has 11 residues. Germline V gene data show CDR1 as MDHEN and CDR2 as SYDVKM. V shed 4 bases, J shed 14 bases, and the junction held 5 bases outside the gene matches.

The J gene is TRBJ2-1, the V gene TRBV11-2; TRBD2 matches at 7 bases. The CDR3 runs 14 residues. After removal of 5 bases from V and 9 bases from J, the junction contained 10 bases not matched to a gene. Germline-derived CDR1 and CDR2 are SGHAT and FQNNGV. This CDR3 is CASSRGRPGGEQFF. The CDR3 region has the DNA TGTGCCAGCAGCAGGGGACGCCCGGGGGGTGAGCAGTTCTTC. The full variable domain, in which reference TRBV11-2 and TRBJ2-1 provide the parts outside the CDR3, is EAGVAQSPRYKIIEKRQSVAFWCNPISGHATLYWYQQILGQGPKLLIQFQNNGVVDDSQLPKDRFSAERLKGVDSTLKIQPAKLEDSAVYLCASSRGRPGGEQFFGPGTRLTVL.

This clone was detected a few times. The chain couples TRBV28 to TRBJ1-5; 8 bases fit TRBD1. The V segment lost 4 bases and the J segment 0 bases; nucleotides outside the gene matches: 14. Germline CDR1 is MDHEN and CDR2 is SYDVKM. The CDR3 is made up of 19 amino acids. The CDR3: CASSSLSGQGDYSNQPQHF. In DNA, the CDR3 is TGTGCCAGCAGTTCCCTTAGCGGACAGGGAGACTATAGCAATCAGCCCCAGCATTTT.

The genes are TRBV19 and TRBJ2-3, with 8 bases aligning to TRBD2. CDR3 length: 16 residues. V lost 1 base and J lost 0; bases outside the gene matches: 3. Germline CDR1 reads LNHDA; CDR2 reads SQIVND (reference sequence). The chain's CDR3 is CASSIVAGGSTDTQYF. The CDR3 DNA follows: TGTGCCAGTAGTATAGTTGCGGGAGGCAGCACAGATACGCAGTATTTT.

Concerning this clone itself: A read error may produce the germline difference seen at one junction end. The rearrangement links TRBV7-7 to TRBJ2-1, with TRBD2 matching 13 bases. Germline CDR1 is SSHAT and CDR2 is FNYEAQ (reference sequence). The CDR3 extends over 15 amino acids. The CDR3 region is CASSLGLAGDNEQFF. The CDR3 region has the DNA TGTGCTAGCAGCTTAGGACTAGCGGGAGACAATGAGCAGTTCTTC.

The chain links TRBV6-5 to TRBJ2-1, with D unclear. The CDR3 covers 15 residues. Looked up from germline, CDR1 is MNHEY and CDR2 is SVGAGI. Trimming stripped 6 bases from V and 2 bases from J, with 14 bases between. The CDR3 DNA sequence: TGTGCCAGCAGCACCCAGAGAGGTGCCTACAATGAGCAGTTCTTC. This gives the protein CASSTQRGAYNEQFF.

The rearrangement joins TRBV6-5 to TRBJ2-3; D is perhaps TRBD2 (5 bases). The germline gives CDR1 MNHEY, CDR2 SVGAGI. There are 13 residues in the CDR3. V was shortened by 9 bases and J by 6 bases, with 16 bases between the two germline ends. The CDR3 DNA reads as TGTGCCAGTATATGGACTGGTTCGGATACGCAGTATTTT. Protein sequence: CASIWTGSDTQYF.

J is TRBJ2-6 and V is TRBV3-1 (or the pseudogene TRBV3-2), with D possibly matching TRBD1 (6 bases). Germline values: CDR1 LGHDT, CDR2 YNNKEL (reference sequence). This CDR3 has 18 amino acids. Trimming shortened V by 2 bases and J by 0 bases, and 14 bases separated the two germline ends. For the CDR3, the DNA is TGTGCCAGCAGCCAAAGGCCCCCAGGGGCCTCTGGGGCCAACGTCCTGACTTTC. It codes for CASSQRPPGASGANVLTF.

The chain uses TRBV7-2 and TRBJ2-7, with 8 bases matching TRBD2. The germline V gene encodes CDR1 SGHTA and CDR2 FQGNSA. This CDR3 comprises 14 residues. V lost 4 bases, J lost 4 bases, and 6 bases stayed unmatched. The CDR3: CASSSPGGRYEQYF. The CDR3 nucleotides read TGTGCCAGCAGCTCACCCGGCGGGAGGTACGAGCAGTACTTC.

This chain uses TRBV5-4 with TRBJ1-1; D unclear. CDR1 and CDR2 (germline): SGHNT, YYREEE (reference sequence). Trimming pared 2 bases from V and 1 base from J, leaving 6 bases between. The CDR3 spans 13 residues. In DNA, the CDR3 is TGTGCCAGCAGCTTCACACAGAACACTGAAGCTTTCTTT. Encoded protein: CASSFTQNTEAFF.